There are many counts of the clone carrying this T cell receptor beta chain. Its antigen remains unidentified. Amplified regions were TCR beta CDR3 sequences from RNA transcripts. RT-PCR in the first round (using the HTBI primer set) targeted the TCR CDR3. TCRdb re-derived calls from the multiplex PCR reads in MiXCR, one entry per CDR3 protein. The sample includes about 500,000 distinct CDR3 sequences, 15% to 20% of them seen just once. This specimen belongs to a study of T cells in Graves' hyperthyroidism and ophthalmopathy. Findings and caveats of the study: Patients with ophthalmopathy were separated from those with stable hyperthyroidism by a 13 V-J model. Most clonotypes expanded in thyroid above 0.001 were likewise present in blood.

Uncontrolled infection, other autoimmune disease, pregnancy or lactation barred patients from enrollment. V lost 4 bases to trimming and J lost 4 bases; unmatched junction nucleotides: 1. This CDR3 has 13 amino acids. CDR1 is SGHTA, CDR2 FQGNSA, per germline. The source of this sequence is a woman in her late teens or twenties with Graves' hyperthyroidism. Sequenced: blood. The chain employs TRBV7-2 and TRBJ1-5, with 7 bases identical to TRBD1. The CDR3 DNA follows: TGTGCCAGCAGCTCACAGGGGAATCAGCCCCAGCATTTT. Protein product: CASSSQGNQPQHF.